The 21 T cell receptor beta chains below come from one sample, sequenced in a study of Tregs in tolerant kidney transplant recipients. Related graft donors supplied nonmyeloablative bone marrow transplants, and mixed chimerism was transient. The data were produced by immunoSEQ multiplex PCR, yet TCRdb's version contains in-frame clones alone and is incomplete. Its table records around 32,000 clones. Sequenced here: CD4+ T cells from blood (PBMCs), sampled 24 months after the transplant. The receptors were gathered from a human patient who received a combined kidney and bone marrow transplant. Some T cells may arise from the graft donor.

In the case of this clone: Read sequence stops 3 residues before the CDR3 end, and the germline J gene provides the missing end. The chain is built from TRBV7-8 and TRBJ1-4; 7 positions match TRBD1. The CDR3 totals 14 residues. The germline V gene has CDR1 SGHVS and CDR2 FQNEAQ. The trim removed 5 bases at V and 8 bases at J, leaving 8 bases unmatched. The CDR3 loop is CASSPRQGSEKLFF. The CDR3 DNA, read in part, is TGTGCCAGCAGCCCACGACAGGGATCCGAAAAA. The full variable domain, its missing parts supplied by reference TRBV7-8 and TRBJ1-4, is GAGVSQSPRYKVAKRGQDVALRCDPISGHVSLFWYQQALGQGPEFLTYFQNEAQLDKSGLPSDRFFAERPEGSVSTLKIQRTQQEDSAVYLCASSPRQGSEKLFFGSGTQLSVL.

Of note for this clone: The CDR3 end is not reached by the read, which stops 3 residues before it; the germline J gene fills it in. This chain joins TRBV20-1 and TRBJ2-7, with TRBD1 matching over 9 bases. CDR3 length equals 15 residues. Germline CDR1 reads DFQATT; CDR2 reads SNEGSKA (reference sequence). V trimming: 3 bases; J trimming: 2 bases; junction bases outside the gene matches: 8. The CDR3 spells CSASSGTGTPYEQYF. The sequenced part of the CDR3 DNA is TGCAGTGCTAGCTCCGGGACAGGGACCCCCTACGAG.

CDR3 residues: CASSLGQSSYEQYF. Partial CDR3 DNA: TGTGCCAGCAGCTTGGGACAGAGCTCCTACGAG. The rearrangement uses TRBV7-6 and TRBJ2-7, with TRBD1 matching over 7 bases. The CDR3 is cut off 3 residues early in the read; its end comes from the germline J gene. The J segment lost 0 bases and the V segment lost 3 bases, leaving 2 bases of the junction unmatched. This CDR3 comprises 14 residues. Germline-derived CDR1 and CDR2 are SGHVS and FNYEAQ.

To note about this clone: The sequence runs out 3 residues before the end of the CDR3; the remainder is reconstructed from the germline J gene. The chain has TRBV7-9 and TRBJ2-1; D perhaps matches TRBD2 (6 bases). Trimming took off 5 bases at V and 8 bases at J, with 16 bases between the two ends. The CDR3 consists of 14 residues. CDR1 is SEHNR and CDR2 is FQNEAQ in the germline V gene (reference sequence). Partial CDR3 DNA: TGTGCCAGCAGCCCCTCTAGAGCTAGCGATGAG. Translation gives CASSPSRASDE. The entire CDR3 protein is CASSPSRASDEQFF.

A note on this clone: The read ends 3 residues before the CDR3 terminus; that terminus is restored from the germline J gene. The chain is built from TRBV30 and TRBJ2-4; a weak D match, TRBD2 (6 bases). The CDR3 runs 11 residues. The germline CDR1 and CDR2 sequences are GTSNPN and SVGIG (reference sequence). Incomplete CDR3 DNA: TGTGCCTTTGCTGGGGGGTTTGGT. This gives the protein CAFAGGFG. The full CDR3 protein is CAFAGGFGQYF.

With regard to this clone: Read sequence stops 3 residues before the CDR3 end, and the germline J gene provides the missing end. V and J are TRBV20-1 and TRBJ2-1; 15 nucleotides match TRBD2. V shed 2 bases, J shed 1 base, and the junction held 9 bases outside the gene matches. The germline V gene encodes CDR1 DFQATT and CDR2 SNEGSKA (reference sequence). The CDR3 consists of 19 residues. Partial CDR3 DNA: TGCAGTGCTAGATCCCGGACTAGCGGGAGGGCCGAGTCCTACAATGAG. Amino acid sequence: CSARSRTSGRAESYNE. The whole CDR3 sequence reads CSARSRTSGRAESYNEQFF.

About this clone: The read gets to within 3 residues of the CDR3 end, and the germline J gene fills in the rest. This rearrangement joins TRBV30 to TRBJ2-3; tentatively, D is TRBD1 (5 bases). This CDR3 comprises 14 residues. Germline V gene sequence: CDR1 GTSNPN, CDR2 SVGIG (reference sequence). Trimming took off 7 bases at V and 0 bases at J, with 14 bases between the two ends. This CDR3 is CAYRTSQSTDTQYF. The part of the CDR3 DNA that was read is TGTGCCTACCGGACAAGCCAAAGCACAGATACG.

As concerns this clone: The CDR3 extends 3 residues past the end of the read, so its final part is completed from the germline J gene. This chain links TRBV7-2 with TRBJ2-7, with 8 nucleotides matching TRBD2. Germline V gene data show CDR1 as SGHTA and CDR2 as FQGNSA. Trimming took 1 base from V and 2 from J; bases not matched to a gene: 4. The CDR3 runs to 15 residues. The part of the CDR3 DNA that was read is TGTGCCAGCAGCTTAGGGACTAGCAGACCCTACGAG. Its translation is CASSLGTSRPYE. The full CDR3 sequence reads CASSLGTSRPYEQYF.

Concerning this clone: Read sequence stops 3 residues before the CDR3 end, and the germline J gene provides the missing end. The chain employs TRBV7-2 and TRBJ1-2; 8 bases match TRBD1. CDR3 length: 13 amino acids. The germline V gene encodes CDR1 SGHTA and CDR2 FQGNSA. The ends lost 4 bases at V and 7 bases at J; junction bases unmatched: 5. This CDR3 is CASSWQGAGGYTF. CDR3 DNA, as far as it was read: TGTGCCAGCAGCTGGCAGGGGGCAGGTGGC.

With respect to this clone: The missing CDR3 end, 3 residues past where the read stops, is filled in from the germline J gene. This chain joins TRBV2 and TRBJ1-5, with 9 positions matching TRBD1. CDR1 is SNHLY and CDR2 is FYNNEI in the germline V gene. The V gene end was trimmed by 6 bases and the J gene end by 6 bases; junction bases not matched to a gene: 9. CDR3 length equals 15 residues. The CDR3 spells CASSLRDRAGQPQHF. Incomplete CDR3 DNA: TGTGCCAGCAGCCTCAGGGACAGGGCGGGTCAGCCC.

As concerns this clone: The read ends 3 residues before the CDR3 terminus; that terminus is restored from the germline J gene. V is TRBV20-1 and J is TRBJ2-1; D is ambiguous. With 1 base removed from V and 0 bases from J, the gap between germline ends came to 10 bases. Looked up from germline, CDR1 is DFQATT and CDR2 is SNEGSKA (reference sequence). The CDR3 is 15 residues long. This CDR3 is CSARGQLSSYNEQFF. CDR3 DNA, as far as it was read: TGCAGTGCTAGAGGACAACTGAGCTCCTACAATGAG.

Points on this clone: The CDR3 end falls 3 residues outside the read, so it is completed with the germline J gene. This chain joins TRBV5-1 and TRBJ1-1; 8 nucleotides match TRBD1. V was pared by 0 bases and J by 1 base, with 5 bases of the junction left unmatched. Germline lookup yields CDR1 SGHRS and CDR2 YFSETQ. CDR3 length: 16 residues. Incomplete CDR3 DNA: TGCGCCAGCAGCTTGGTCCCGACAGGGGAGAACACTGAA. Its translation is CASSLVPTGENTE. The complete CDR3 reads CASSLVPTGENTEAFF. Looking up the rest from reference TRBV5-1 and TRBJ1-1 gives the full variable domain: KAGVTQTPRYLIKTRGQQVTLSCSPISGHRSVSWYQQTPGQGLQFLFEYFSETQRNKGNFPGRFSGRQFSNSRSEMNVSTLELGDSALYLCASSLVPTGENTEAFFGQGTRLTVV.

Concerning this clone itself: The read ends 3 residues shy of where the CDR3 ends; the end is completed using the germline J gene. This chain joins TRBV30 and TRBJ1-4; 9 positions agree with TRBD1. The CDR3 has 14 amino acids. With 0 bases clipped from V and 8 bases from J, the junction kept 4 bases outside the gene matches. CDR1 and CDR2 from the germline V gene are GTSNPN and SVGIG (reference sequence). The sequenced CDR3 bases are TGTGCCTGGAGTGTTGGGGACAGGGTGGAAAAA. This translates into CAWSVGDRVEK. The whole CDR3 sequence is CAWSVGDRVEKLFF.

Concerning this clone itself: The read gets to within 3 residues of the CDR3 end, and the germline J gene fills in the rest. The rearrangement links TRBV28 to TRBJ2-1; D is undetermined. Trimming took off 8 bases at V and 3 bases at J, with 11 bases between the two ends. The CDR3 runs 13 residues. From germline, CDR1 is MDHEN and CDR2 SYDVKM. CDR3 bases read: TGTGCCAGCTGGGCCCGTTACTACAATGAG. Its protein product is CASWARYYNE. The full CDR3 protein is CASWARYYNEQFF.

In the case of this clone: The read gets to within 3 residues of the CDR3 end, and the germline J gene fills in the rest. The chain employs TRBV6-2 or TRBV6-3 and TRBJ2-7, with 7 nucleotides matching TRBD2. Trimming removed 2 bases from V and 4 bases from J; junction bases left unmatched: 5. This CDR3 comprises 14 residues. The germline CDR1 and CDR2 sequences are MNHEY and SVGEGT. CDR3 DNA (partial): TGTGCCAGCAGTTACCGGGCGGGAGTATACGAG. The encoded protein is CASSYRAGVYE. The entire CDR3 protein reads CASSYRAGVYEQYF.

Remarks on this clone: The read halts 3 residues ahead of the CDR3 end, with the missing end drawn from the germline J gene. The V and J genes are TRBV10-1 and TRBJ2-5, with D possibly being TRBD2 (5 bases). Per the germline V gene, CDR1 is WNHNN and CDR2 is SYGVQD (reference sequence). There are 12 residues in the CDR3. Trimming cost V 3 bases and J 4 bases, with 6 bases left between them. The sequenced part of the CDR3 DNA is TGCGCCAGCAGTGACCGGGGAGAGACC. It is translated as CASSDRGET. The full-length CDR3 reads as CASSDRGETQYF.

A remark on this clone: Read sequence stops 3 residues before the CDR3 end, and the germline J gene provides the missing end. The V call is TRBV20-1, the J call TRBJ2-3; 7 bases are a match to TRBD1. With V trimmed by 7 bases and J by 3 bases, 4 bases remained unmatched. Germline CDR1 is DFQATT and CDR2 is SNEGSKA (reference sequence). The CDR3 extends over 12 amino acids. Here the CDR3 reads CSGTQGTDTQYF. Incomplete CDR3 DNA: TGCAGTGGGACACAGGGGACAGATACG.

Worth noting for this clone: The missing CDR3 end, 3 residues past where the read stops, is filled in from the germline J gene. The genes are TRBV18 and TRBJ1-4, with a possible D match to TRBD1 (6 bases). The germline V and J ends were trimmed by 3 bases and 0 bases, with 14 bases remaining between them. CDR1 is KGHSH and CDR2 is LQKENI in the germline V gene. CDR3 length: 17 amino acids. The CDR3 reads CASSPLRDKTTNEKLFF. CDR3 DNA, as far as it was read: TGTGCCAGCTCACCTTTAAGGGACAAGACAACTAATGAAAAA.

Note on this clone: The read finishes 3 residues shy of the CDR3 end, and the germline J gene is used to complete it. The chain has TRBV5-1 and TRBJ2-3, with TRBD2 as a possible D gene (6 bases). The CDR3 length is 14 residues. V dropped 6 bases and J dropped 0 bases, with 11 bases sitting between them. The germline V gene encodes CDR1 SGHRS and CDR2 YFSETQ. Incomplete CDR3 DNA: TGCGCCAGCACCCCGCGGGGCAGCACAGATACG. Protein: CASTPRGSTDT. The whole CDR3 region reads CASTPRGSTDTQYF.

As for this clone: The read ends 3 residues early relative to the CDR3; the germline J gene fills the gap. The genes are TRBV29-1 and TRBJ1-1; D gene ambiguous. Germline lookup yields CDR1 SQVTM and CDR2 ANQGSEA. This CDR3 contains 14 residues. V was pared by 2 bases and J by 1 base, with 11 bases between. CDR3 bases read: TGCAGCGTTGAATTGGTGCGGGGGAACACTGAA. Protein sequence: CSVELVRGNTE. The complete CDR3 protein is CSVELVRGNTEAFF.

CDR3 in amino acids: CASSPRDRGLTEAFF. The sequenced CDR3 bases are TGTGCCAGCAGCCCCCGGGACAGGGGGCTCACTGAA. This chain uses TRBV5-6 with TRBJ1-1, with TRBD1 identical over 12 bases. The read gets to within 3 residues of the CDR3 end, and the germline J gene fills in the rest. The J segment lost 4 bases and the V segment lost 4 bases, leaving 5 bases of the junction unmatched. This CDR3 is 15 amino acids long. The germline V gene has CDR1 SGHDT and CDR2 YYEEEE.